These T cell receptor beta chains were read from a single sample in a study of blood T cell repertoires in COVID-19. Method: immunoSEQ multiplex PCR; TCRdb's copy keeps in-frame clones and lacks some. The table shows about 220,000 clones, with 86% occurring only once. The sequenced material came from peripheral blood. These receptors came from a man aged 30 to 39 who had recovered from COVID-19. CDR3s include the opening cysteine and the closing phenylalanine or tryptophan. Not every row has a clone size; where given, it reads once, few, many or a size class.

TRBJ1-1	-	TRBV13	CASSFASMNTEAFF
TRBJ1-1	-	TRBV19	CASSIRQVWNTEAFF
TRBJ1-1	few	TRBV19	CASSPTQNTEAFF
TRBJ1-1	-	TRBV12-5	CASGFPRGGEIWTEAFF
TRBJ2-7	-	TRBV4-1	CASSQDLDREYEQYF
TRBJ1-6	-	TRBV4-3	CASSQDHVTGLMNSPLHF
TRBJ2-3	-	TRBV7-2	CASRGGSDTQYF
TRBJ2-4	-	TRBV10-2	CASSEPRDINIQYF
TRBJ1-2	-	TRBV6-2/TRBV6-3	CASSYEADPRWDGYTF
TRBJ2-1	-	TRBV5-4	CASSPRTSGGAARAFF
TRBJ2-5	-	TRBV5-5	CASSVQTSGGALETQYF
TRBJ2-7	-	TRBV12-3/TRBV12-4	CASSLGHPYEQYF
TRBJ2-7	-	TRBV2	CASTGFSGRDYEQYF
TRBJ2-1	-	TRBV18	CASSPGQGGNEQFF
TRBJ1-1	-	TRBV12-3/TRBV12-4	CASSFHRDTEAFF
TRBJ2-7	-	TRBV29-1	CSVTRTQQGAYEQYF
TRBJ2-7	-	TRBV6-5	CASSYDRDRGHEQYF
TRBJ2-2	few	TRBV3-1/TRBV3-2	CASSQGDRGLVGELFF
TRBJ2-3	once	TRBV11-3	CASSSTTDTQYF
TRBJ2-3	-	TRBV4-1	CASSQQTPSERSTDTQYF
TRBJ1-4	-	TRBV6-5	CASSYLLSSNEKLFF
TRBJ2-5	-	TRBV2	CASNADRGRETQYF
TRBJ2-3	-	TRBV10-1	CASSESGGGAPDTQYF
TRBJ2-7	-	TRBV5-1	CASSLDGGYEQYF
TRBJ1-1	few	TRBV23-1	CASSQSSDGAFF
TRBJ2-5	-	TRBV19	CASKPQGGETQYF
TRBJ1-1	-	TRBV7-6	CASSTGQGPTEAFF
TRBJ2-1	-	TRBV12-5	CASGLRVYEQFF
TRBJ1-6	-	TRBV10-3	CAIRGTDLSYNSPLHF
TRBJ2-7	many	TRBV9	CASSYPTGAPIYEQYF
TRBJ2-7	-	TRBV3-1/TRBV3-2	CASSQVPSIYEQYF
TRBJ1-2	-	TRBV12-5	CASGRTGVGGYTF
TRBJ1-6	once	TRBV2	CASSSLSPLHF
TRBJ2-7	-	TRBV11-3	CASSLTGTGYEQYF
TRBJ2-3	-	TRBV4-2	CASSQQSGGGPSTDTQYF
TRBJ2-3	-	TRBV5-1	CASSSRTSINQGRDTQYF
TRBJ2-7	-	TRBV10-3	CAISGPTGSEQYF
TRBJ2-5	-	TRBV27	CASSLTGLVQETQYF
TRBJ1-2	-	TRBV30	CAWSQGQDGYTF
TRBJ2-1	-	TRBV5-1	CASSLTGTGREEQFF
TRBJ1-3	-	TRBV5-1	CASSLGTGGNTIYF
TRBJ1-1	-	TRBV7-9	CASSRGDRAGAFF
TRBJ2-2	-	TRBV2	CASSLNTGELFF
TRBJ1-5	-	TRBV5-4	CASSLGPGGSQPQHF
TRBJ1-6	-	TRBV7-2	CASRDGGDSYNSPLHF
TRBJ2-7	-	TRBV27	CASGDRVFYEQYF
TRBJ2-2	-	TRBV5-1	CASSLVGTENTGELFF
TRBJ1-1	-	TRBV30	CAWSVLVRTEAFF
TRBJ1-1	-	TRBV5-8	CASSLTHLNTEAFF
TRBJ1-1	-	TRBV27	CASSLSGGLGTEAFF
TRBJ2-3	-	TRBV5-1	CASSLQQISTDTQYF
TRBJ1-1	-	TRBV7-8	CASSLEFWGVGNTEAFF
TRBJ2-7	-	TRBV10-3	CAITGGTRYEQYF
TRBJ1-2	-	TRBV28	CASSLGRNYGYTF